This TCR beta chain was obtained from a study of blood T cell repertoires in COVID-19. Study-level background: Italy, Spain and the United States were the sources of the convalescent and acute COVID-19 samples.

This CDR3 has 19 residues. Germline V gives CDR1 LNHDA, CDR2 SQIVND (reference sequence). The ends were cut back, 1 base at V and 0 bases at J, with 19 bases in the middle. Per the original methods: Amplification of reference gene primers provided the estimated nucleated cell counts. The protocol was immunoSEQ multiplex PCR, while the TCRdb copy is restricted to in-frame clones and leaves out a portion. The V and J calls and the clone size are those of that table, but D and trimming were determined from the DNA. The sample yields roughly 50,000 clones, 80% to 85% seen once. Material: peripheral blood. The TCR comes from a man aged 50 to 59 with acute or convalescent COVID-19. This rearrangement joins TRBV19 to TRBJ2-1; D is ambiguous. CDR3 nucleotides: TGTGCCAGTAGTATAGGTCGGGTGGCCTTCTCCAGCTCCTACAATGAGCAGTTCTTC. This encodes CASSIGRVAFSSSYNEQFF.